The 5 T cell receptor beta chains presented below share a single source sample, sequenced in a study of cytotoxic CD8 clonotypes in ibrutinib-treated CLL. The data were produced by immunoSEQ multiplex PCR, yet TCRdb's version contains in-frame clones alone and is incomplete. The repertoire holds some 100,000 clones, with about 50% as singletons. The sample in question was PBMCs, obtained after 24 months of ibrutinib treatment. These TCRs come from a human donor with chronic lymphocytic leukemia.

This clone has a handful of counts. The chain is built from TRBV27 and TRBJ1-2; tentative D call: TRBD1 (5 bases). V was pared by 6 bases and J by 8 bases, with 22 bases between. From germline, CDR1 is MNHEY and CDR2 SMNVEV (reference sequence). The CDR3 contains 15 residues. As DNA, the CDR3 is TGTGCCAGCAGCCCGCGACAGTTGGATGAGAGGGGCTACACCTTC. This encodes CASSPRQLDERGYTF.

The chain links TRBV18 to TRBJ1-4, with 9 bases identical to TRBD1. The CDR3 is 18 residues long. Germline V gene lookup returns CDR1 KGHSH and CDR2 LQKENI. Germline trimming cut 4 bases from V and 8 bases from J; bases unmatched to any gene: 17. The CDR3 protein is CASSQQQLGTGSWEKLFF. In DNA, the CDR3 is TGTGCCAGCTCACAACAGCAACTCGGGACAGGGTCTTGGGAAAAACTGTTTTTT.

DNA for the CDR3: TGTGCCAGCAGCCCCCAACAGGGGGCCCCGAGACTAGCTGGAAACACCATATATTTT. It translates to CASSPQQGAPRLAGNTIYF. The rearrangement uses TRBV9 and TRBJ1-3, with 9 positions matching TRBD1. V was pared by 4 bases and J by 2 bases, with 16 bases of the junction left unmatched. This CDR3 region has 19 residues. Germline V gives CDR1 SGDLS, CDR2 YYNGEE.

The rearrangement uses TRBV6-5 and TRBJ1-6; TRBD1 matches 7 bases. With 4 bases clipped from V and 9 bases from J, the junction kept 6 bases outside the gene matches. The germline V gene encodes CDR1 MNHEY and CDR2 SVGAGI. The length of the CDR3 is 14 residues. The CDR3, as DNA: TGTGCCAGCAGTTCCGGACAGGACATTTCACCCCTCCACTTT. Translation: CASSSGQDISPLHF.

In this sample, this clone turned up a few times. This chain connects TRBV7-6 to TRBJ2-7; D possibly matches TRBD1 or TRBD2 (5 bases each). Trimming cost V 5 bases and J 0 bases, with 20 bases left between them. This CDR3 comprises 17 residues. Germline values: CDR1 SGHVS, CDR2 FNYEAQ. The CDR3 sequence is CASSNRPRDRYSYEQYF. As DNA, the CDR3 is TGTGCCAGCAGCAACCGACCCCGGGACCGCTACTCCTACGAGCAGTACTTC. Variable domain in full (rest from reference TRBV7-6 and TRBJ2-7): GAGVSQSPRYKVTKRGQDVALRCDPISGHVSLYWYRQALGQGPEFLTYFNYEAQQDKSGLPNDRFSAERPEGSISTLTIQRTEQRDSAMYRCASSNRPRDRYSYEQYFGPGTRLTVT.